These 21 T cell receptor beta chains came from one sample sequenced in a study of post-analysis software for immune sequencing data (dated by TCRdb to the mid-2010s). Overall results and qualifications from the work: Significantly higher frequencies in patients than in controls were found for roughly 5 TRBV segments, including TRBV5-6, TRBV5-1 and TRBV20-1.

These receptors have no identified antigens. Library preparation employed PCR. The reads were generated on an Illumina HiSeq 2500. Unique molecular identifiers were incorporated into TCR beta cDNA libraries to reduce PCR and sequencing biases. TCRdb applied fastp at Q25 and MiXCR to the public reads, then kept only in-frame beta chains. Entries that share a CDR3 protein sequence are merged under the most common genes and DNA. In this sample the table shows roughly 200,000 distinct CDR3 sequences, 29% of which occur a single time. The biggest ten clones account for about 3.7% of the sample. What was sequenced was blood. These receptor sequences come from a girl aged 2-17 years with multiple sclerosis.

This clonotype showed up just a few times. The rearrangement uses TRBV20-1 and TRBJ1-2, with 9 bases identical to TRBD1. Looked up from germline, CDR1 is DFQATT and CDR2 is SNEGSKA (reference sequence). J was trimmed by 8 bases and V by 6 bases; bases with no gene match: 10. The CDR3 totals 13 residues. DNA of the CDR3: TGCAGTGCACTACCGGGACAGGGACAGGGCTACACCTTC. Residues: CSALPGQGQGYTF.

This clonotype showed up just a few times. This sequence joins TRBV28 and TRBJ2-7; unclear D gene. The V end was cut by 5 bases, the J end by 4 bases, with 15 bases between. This CDR3 has 14 residues. Per the germline V gene, CDR1 is MDHEN and CDR2 is SYDVKM. This CDR3 is CASSPRLTDYEQYF. As DNA, the CDR3 is TGTGCCAGCAGTCCCCGACTCACAGATTACGAGCAGTACTTC.

The gene calls are TRBV7-8 and TRBJ2-1; maybe TRBD2 (6 bases). Germline V gene sequence: CDR1 SGHVS, CDR2 FQNEAQ. This CDR3 region has 15 residues. V gave up 5 bases and J gave up 0 bases, with 11 bases separating them. CDR3 amino acids: CASSIVGGSYNEQFF. The CDR3 region has the DNA TGTGCCAGCAGCATAGTGGGGGGCTCCTACAATGAGCAGTTCTTC.

This clonotype occurred a few times. The V call is TRBV29-1, the J call TRBJ1-4; D gene unclear. The V and J ends lost 6 bases and 5 bases respectively, with 16 bases between them. In germline, CDR1 is SQVTM, CDR2 ANQGSEA. The CDR3 runs to 14 residues. DNA of the CDR3: TGCAGCGTCCAGGACCGCCGGTTAAATGAAAAACTGTTTTTT. Translating gives CSVQDRRLNEKLFF.

Only a few counts were recorded for this clonotype. This chain uses TRBV15 with TRBJ2-7; D assignment may be TRBD1 or TRBD2 (5 bases each). Germline V CDR1 and CDR2: LNHNV, YYDKDF (reference sequence). V shed 5 bases and J shed 3 bases, with 14 bases lying between them. This CDR3 is 14 amino acids long. CDR3 sequence: CATSARQRDYEQYF. As DNA, the CDR3 is TGTGCCACCAGCGCACGACAGAGGGACTACGAGCAGTACTTC.

CDR3 sequence (DNA): TGTGCCAGCAGCTTTAGCAGTAGATCGAGCTCCTACAATGAGCAGTACTTC. It encodes CASSFSSRSSSYNEQYF. J is TRBJ2-1 and V is TRBV7-9, with unresolved D. The DNA matches TRBJ2-7 better at its end, which makes the J call doubtful. Germline CDR1 and CDR2: SEHNR and FQNEAQ (reference sequence). The CDR3 covers 17 residues.

This clonotype was seen more than once but under ten times. CDR3 sequence reads: CASSRGGTSGSQVWSYNEQFF. The CDR3 DNA reads as TGTGCCAGCAGCCGGGGGGGGACTAGCGGGAGTCAGGTTTGGTCCTACAATGAGCAGTTCTTC. The rearrangement joins TRBV13 to TRBJ2-1, with 14 positions matching TRBD2. The CDR3 is 21 residues long. Germline values: CDR1 PRHDT, CDR2 FYEKMQ (reference sequence). With 5 bases clipped from V and 1 base from J, the junction kept 16 bases outside the gene matches.

At least ten counts were recorded for this clonotype. The limits of the CDR3 on the DNA are not certain, so only TCRdb's listed CDR3 is given. CDR3 residues: CASSSSDIQYF. V usage is TRBV6-2 or TRBV6-3 and J usage is TRBJ2-4. The CDR3 has 11 amino acids, counting both end residues. Germline loops: CDR1 MNHEY, CDR2 SVGEGT.

This clonotype was counted ten times or more. The rearrangement uses TRBV15 and TRBJ1-2; D gene ambiguous. Per the germline V gene, CDR1 is LNHNV and CDR2 is YYDKDF (reference sequence). With 4 bases removed from V and 9 bases from J, the gap between germline ends came to 12 bases. The length of the CDR3 is 12 residues. The CDR3 DNA reads as TGTGCCACCAGCACCGGGAAGTGGAGCTACACCTTC. Protein sequence: CATSTGKWSYTF. Using reference TRBV15 and TRBJ1-2 for the parts outside the CDR3, the full variable domain is DAMVIQNPRYQVTQFGKPVTLSCSQTLNHNVMYWYQQKSSQAPKLLFHYYDKDFNNEADTPDNFQSRRPNTSFCFLDIRSPGLGDTAMYLCATSTGKWSYTFGSGTRLTVV.

The chain recombines TRBV28 with TRBJ1-1; no clear D gene. Per the germline V gene, CDR1 is MDHEN and CDR2 is SYDVKM. This CDR3 comprises 13 residues. The germline V and J ends were trimmed by 3 bases and 11 bases, with 16 bases remaining between them. CDR3 sequence reads: CASSLVSIPWAFF. The CDR3 nucleotides are TGTGCCAGCAGTTTGGTGTCCATTCCTTGGGCTTTCTTT.

A few counts support this clonotype. This chain uses TRBV28 with TRBJ1-6, with D unresolved. The V gene's germline CDR1 is MDHEN and CDR2 SYDVKM. Trimming removed 6 bases from V and 0 bases from J, with 9 bases in between. The CDR3 is 15 amino acids. This chain's CDR3 is CASRPTSSYNSPLHF. The CDR3 coding sequence is TGTGCCAGCAGACCCACCAGCTCCTATAATTCACCCCTCCACTTT.

A few counts support this clonotype. This rearrangement joins TRBV7-9 to TRBJ2-7; D is perhaps TRBD2 (5 bases). The length of the CDR3 is 16 residues. V dropped 4 bases and J dropped 0 bases, with 16 bases sitting between them. Germline V lookup: CDR1 SEHNR, CDR2 FQNEAQ (reference sequence). CDR3 amino acids: CASSSTILRGSYEQYF. CDR3 nucleotides: TGTGCCAGCAGCTCGACTATACTGAGAGGCTCCTACGAGCAGTACTTC.

This clonotype was counted ten times or more. This chain uses TRBV2 with TRBJ2-3, with a weak D call TRBD2 (6 bases). The CDR3 is 15 amino acids. Trimming removed 4 bases at V and 3 bases at J, with 14 bases between. Germline V CDR1 and CDR2: SNHLY, FYNNEI. The CDR3 DNA is TGTGCCAGCAGTGGGAACGGGGGTGGTACAGATACGCAGTATTTT. As protein: CASSGNGGGTDTQYF.

V and J are TRBV5-1 and TRBJ2-1; the D call may be TRBD1 or TRBD2 (8 bases each). Trimming left V 4 bases short and J 9 bases short, with 23 bases between. CDR3 length equals 16 residues. CDR1 SGHRS and CDR2 YFSETQ come from the germline V gene. The CDR3 protein is CASSNGQGAGVGEQFF. DNA for the CDR3: TGCGCCAGCAGCAACGGACAGGGAGCGGGGGTGGGTGAGCAGTTCTTC.

This clonotype was counted between two and nine times. The chain links TRBV6-2 or TRBV6-3 to TRBJ2-7; TRBD1 might be the D (5 bases). CDR3 length: 14 residues. The V end lost 3 bases, the J end lost 0 bases, and 9 bases lay between the germline ends. Germline V CDR1 and CDR2: MNHEY, SVGEGT. The CDR3 loop reads CASSYQGVSYEQYF. For the CDR3, the DNA is TGTGCCAGCAGTTATCAAGGGGTCTCCTACGAGCAGTACTTC.

The chain uses TRBV6-5 and TRBJ1-2; unclear D gene. V was pared by 2 bases and J by 4 bases, with 8 bases between. The CDR3 runs to 13 residues. The germline V gene has CDR1 MNHEY and CDR2 SVGAGI. CDR3 sequence: CASSYSQLYGYTF. CDR3 DNA sequence: TGTGCCAGCAGTTACAGTCAGCTCTATGGCTACACCTTC.

Worth noting for this clonotype: This may be a read error: a much more frequent sequence differs by one nucleotide. V is TRBV20-1 and J is TRBJ2-7; D is possibly TRBD1 (5 bases). There are 12 residues in the CDR3. Per germline, CDR1 DFQATT and CDR2 SNEGSKA (reference sequence). In nucleotides, the CDR3 is TGCAGGGCTACCGACAGTCCCTACGAGCAGTACTTC. It specifies CRATDSPYEQYF.

This clonotype appeared a few times. This chain links TRBV6-1 with TRBJ2-1, with 7 bases that match TRBD2. The CDR3 spans 16 residues. J lost 3 bases, V lost 6 bases, and 11 bases had no gene match. Germline CDR1 and CDR2: MNHNS and SASEGT. The CDR3 sequence is CASRFPPGGLYNEQFF. CDR3 bases: TGTGCCAGCAGGTTTCCCCCGGGAGGACTCTACAATGAGCAGTTCTTC.

The chain is built from TRBV5-1 and TRBJ1-1, with D possibly being TRBD1 (6 bases). Trimming took 4 bases from V and 0 from J, leaving 13 bases between them. The length of the CDR3 is 15 residues. Per germline, CDR1 SGHRS and CDR2 YFSETQ. CDR3: CASSPRTAMNTEAFF. CDR3 DNA sequence: TGCGCCAGCAGCCCGCGGACAGCCATGAACACTGAAGCTTTCTTT.

This clonotype was detected ten times or more. This chain connects TRBV7-2 to TRBJ2-1; 10 bases map to TRBD2. The CDR3 consists of 16 residues. Germline V gives CDR1 SGHTA, CDR2 FQGNSA. V shed 3 bases, J shed 3 bases, and the junction held 5 bases outside the gene matches. CDR3 loop: CASSFPGTSVYNEQFF. For the CDR3, the DNA is TGTGCCAGCAGCTTCCCCGGGACTAGCGTCTACAATGAGCAGTTCTTC.

The chain uses TRBV28 and TRBJ2-7; 9 bases fit TRBD1. The V gene's germline CDR1 is MDHEN and CDR2 SYDVKM. J gave up 4 bases and V 5 bases, and 9 bases lay outside the gene matches. The CDR3 covers 15 residues. Here the CDR3 DNA reads TGTGCCAGCAGTCCTGAAAACAGGGGGCGATACGAGCAGTACTTC. Translated, it gives CASSPENRGRYEQYF. Together with reference TRBV28 and TRBJ2-7, the CDR3 gives the full variable domain: DVKVTQSSRYLVKRTGEKVFLECVQDMDHENMFWYRQDPGLGLRLIYFSYDVKMKEKGDIPEGYSVSREKKERFSLILESASTNQTSMYLCASSPENRGRYEQYFGPGTRLTVT.